This record concerns one T cell receptor beta chain sequence. The data stem from a study of T cell changes during pregnancy in multiple sclerosis. Trimming pared 0 bases from V and 5 bases from J, leaving 14 bases between. The CDR3 runs 15 residues. Germline-derived CDR1 and CDR2 are SGDLS and YYNGEE. The protocol was immunoSEQ multiplex PCR, while the TCRdb copy is restricted to in-frame clones and leaves out a portion. The data hold about 71,000 clones, with more than 85% observed a single time. The receptor's source is a female donor with multiple sclerosis, enrolled in a pregnancy study. The input for sequencing was CD8+ T cells from peripheral blood mononuclear cells, taken before pregnancy. This chain uses TRBV9 with TRBJ2-5, with D maybe TRBD2 (5 bases). The CDR3 region is CASSVGKSSRETQYF. CDR3 in DNA: TGTGCCAGCAGCGTAGGGAAATCTAGCAGGGAGACCCAGTACTTC.